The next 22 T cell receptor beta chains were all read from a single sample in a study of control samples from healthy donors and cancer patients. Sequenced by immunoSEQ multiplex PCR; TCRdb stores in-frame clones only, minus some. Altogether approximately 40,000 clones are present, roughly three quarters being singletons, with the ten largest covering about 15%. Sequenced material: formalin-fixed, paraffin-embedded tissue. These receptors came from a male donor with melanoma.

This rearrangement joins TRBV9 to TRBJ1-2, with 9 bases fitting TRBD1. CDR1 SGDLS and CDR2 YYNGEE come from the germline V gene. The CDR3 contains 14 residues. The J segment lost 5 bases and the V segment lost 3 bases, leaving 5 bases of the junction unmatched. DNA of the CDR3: TGTGCCAGCAGCGCCGGGACAGGGTGGTATGGCTACACCTTC. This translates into CASSAGTGWYGYTF.

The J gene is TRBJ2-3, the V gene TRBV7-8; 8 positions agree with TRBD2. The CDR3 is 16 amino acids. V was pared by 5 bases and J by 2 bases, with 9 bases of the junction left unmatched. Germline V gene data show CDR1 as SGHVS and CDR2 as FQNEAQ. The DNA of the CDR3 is TGTGCCAGCAGCCCCCGGGGTAGCGGGACCACAGATACGCAGTATTTT. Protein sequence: CASSPRGSGTTDTQYF.

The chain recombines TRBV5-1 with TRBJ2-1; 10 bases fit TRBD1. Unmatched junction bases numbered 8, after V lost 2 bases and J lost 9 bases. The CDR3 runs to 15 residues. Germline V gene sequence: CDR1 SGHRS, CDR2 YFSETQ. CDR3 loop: CASSFLETGGGEQFF. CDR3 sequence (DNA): TGCGCCAGCAGCTTTCTTGAGACAGGGGGCGGTGAGCAGTTCTTC.

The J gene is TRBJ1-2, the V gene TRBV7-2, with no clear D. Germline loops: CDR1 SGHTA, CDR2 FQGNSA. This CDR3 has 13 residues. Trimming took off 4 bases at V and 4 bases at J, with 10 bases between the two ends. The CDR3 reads CASSSDRRYGYTF. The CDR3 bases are TGTGCCAGCAGCTCCGACCGCCGCTATGGCTACACCTTC. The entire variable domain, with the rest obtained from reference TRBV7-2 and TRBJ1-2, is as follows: GAGVSQSPSNKVTEKGKDVELRCDPISGHTALYWYRQSLGQGLEFLIYFQGNSAPDKSGLPSDRFSAERTGGSVSTLTIQRTQQEDSAVYLCASSSDRRYGYTFGSGTRLTVV.

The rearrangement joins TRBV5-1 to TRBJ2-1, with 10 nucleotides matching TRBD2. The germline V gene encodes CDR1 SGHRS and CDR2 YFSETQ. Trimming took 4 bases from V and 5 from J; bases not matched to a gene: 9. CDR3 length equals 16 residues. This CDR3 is CASSPLRTSGDNEQFF. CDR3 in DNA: TGCGCCAGCAGCCCACTGAGGACTAGCGGTGACAATGAGCAGTTCTTC.

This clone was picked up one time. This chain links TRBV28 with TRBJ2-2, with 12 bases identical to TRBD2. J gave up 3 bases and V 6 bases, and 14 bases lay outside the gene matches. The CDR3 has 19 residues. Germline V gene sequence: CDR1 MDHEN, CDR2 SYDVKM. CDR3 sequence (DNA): TGTGCCAGCAGGCCGGGACAGGGGCTAGCGGGAGGGTACACCGGGGAGCTGTTTTTT. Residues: CASRPGQGLAGGYTGELFF.

The CDR3 DNA reads TGCAGCGTGGGGGGACAGGGGGCTTCTGAAGCTTTCTTT. Encoded protein: CSVGGQGASEAFF. The rearrangement links TRBV29-1 to TRBJ1-1, with 12 bases identical to TRBD1. CDR1 and CDR2 (germline): SQVTM, ANQGSEA. The J segment lost 6 bases and the V segment lost 6 bases, leaving 5 bases of the junction unmatched. The CDR3 loop spans 13 amino acids.

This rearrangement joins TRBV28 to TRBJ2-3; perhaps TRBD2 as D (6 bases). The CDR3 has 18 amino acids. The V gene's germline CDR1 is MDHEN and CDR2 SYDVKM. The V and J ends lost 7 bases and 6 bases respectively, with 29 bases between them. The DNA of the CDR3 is TGTGCCAGCAAGCCGCAAGCCCCTGGGAGGACGAGAAGGGATACGCAGTATTTT. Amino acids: CASKPQAPGRTRRDTQYF.

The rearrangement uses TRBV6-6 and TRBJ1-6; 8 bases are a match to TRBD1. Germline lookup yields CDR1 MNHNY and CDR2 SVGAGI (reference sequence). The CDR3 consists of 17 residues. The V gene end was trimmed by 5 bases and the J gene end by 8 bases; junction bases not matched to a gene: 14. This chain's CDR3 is CASSHLGQGAFDSPLHF. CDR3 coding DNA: TGTGCCAGCAGTCATCTGGGGCAGGGGGCTTTTGATTCACCCCTCCACTTT.

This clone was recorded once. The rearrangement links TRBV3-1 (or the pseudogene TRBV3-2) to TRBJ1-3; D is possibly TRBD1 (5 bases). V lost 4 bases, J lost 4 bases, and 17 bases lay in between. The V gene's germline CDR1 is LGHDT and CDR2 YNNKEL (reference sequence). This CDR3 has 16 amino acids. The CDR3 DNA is TGTGCCAGCAGCCCAGCTGGGGGGGGAACCGGAAACACCATATATTTT. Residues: CASSPAGGGTGNTIYF.

The CDR3 loop reads CASSSEGAQYF. DNA of the CDR3: TGTGCCAGCAGCTCGGAGGGGGCGCAGTATTTT. This chain uses TRBV7-9 with TRBJ2-3, with D possibly called TRBD1 or TRBD2 (6 bases each). The germline V gene encodes CDR1 SEHNR and CDR2 FQNEAQ (reference sequence). V lost 4 bases and J 10 bases, leaving 9 bases between the germline ends. The CDR3 extends over 11 amino acids. Full variable domain (rest looked up from reference TRBV7-9 and TRBJ2-3): DTGVSQNPRHKITKRGQNVTFRCDPISEHNRLYWYRQTLGQGPEFLTYFQNEAQLEKSRLLSDRFSAERPKGSFSTLEIQRTEQGDSAMYLCASSSEGAQYFGPGTRLTVL.

CDR3: CASSSPLGLDYAYEQYF. The CDR3 DNA follows: TGTGCCAGCAGTTCCCCCCTTGGACTTGATTATGCCTACGAGCAGTACTTC. V is TRBV28 and J is TRBJ2-7; maybe TRBD2 (5 bases). The germline V gene encodes CDR1 MDHEN and CDR2 SYDVKM. CDR3 length: 17 amino acids. V lost 4 bases and J lost 2, with 21 bases in between.

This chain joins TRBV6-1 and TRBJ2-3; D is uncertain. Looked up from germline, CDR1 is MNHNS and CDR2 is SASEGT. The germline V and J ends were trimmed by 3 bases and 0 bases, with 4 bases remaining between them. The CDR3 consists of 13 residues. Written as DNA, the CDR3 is TGTGCCAGCAGTGACCCCAGCACAGATACGCAGTATTTT. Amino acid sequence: CASSDPSTDTQYF.

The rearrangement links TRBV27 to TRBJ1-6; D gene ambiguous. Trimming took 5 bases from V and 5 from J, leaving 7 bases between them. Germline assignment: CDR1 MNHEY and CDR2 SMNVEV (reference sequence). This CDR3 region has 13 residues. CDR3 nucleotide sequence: TGTGCCAGCAGTGCTCGAAATAATTCACCCCTCCACTTT. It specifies CASSARNNSPLHF.

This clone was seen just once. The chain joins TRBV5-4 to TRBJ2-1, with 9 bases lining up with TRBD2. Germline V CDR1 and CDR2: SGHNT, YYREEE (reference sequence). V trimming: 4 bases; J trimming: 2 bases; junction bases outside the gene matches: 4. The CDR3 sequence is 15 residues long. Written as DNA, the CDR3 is TGTGCCAGCAGCACCAGCGGGGGGACCTACAATGAGCAGTTCTTC. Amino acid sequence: CASSTSGGTYNEQFF. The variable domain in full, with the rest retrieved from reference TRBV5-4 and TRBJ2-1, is ETGVTQSPTHLIKTRGQQVTLRCSSQSGHNTVSWYQQALGQGPQFIFQYYREEENGRGNFPPRFSGLQFPNYSSELNVNALELDDSALYLCASSTSGGTYNEQFFGPGTRLTVL.

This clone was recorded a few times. CDR3 protein: CSVRGQGANTGELFF. The CDR3 region has the DNA TGCAGCGTTCGTGGACAGGGAGCGAACACCGGGGAGCTGTTTTTT. The chain employs TRBV29-1 and TRBJ2-2, with 8 bases matching TRBD1. Germline V gene data show CDR1 as SQVTM and CDR2 as ANQGSEA. The CDR3 consists of 15 residues. Trimming took 5 bases from V and 0 from J; bases not matched to a gene: 5.

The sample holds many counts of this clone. The CDR3, as DNA: TGTGCCAGCAGTGAAGTCGGGGTTAGCTCCTACAATGAGCAGTTCTTC. This translates into CASSEVGVSSYNEQFF. J is TRBJ2-1 and V is TRBV6-1; tentatively, D is TRBD2 (5 bases). Germline assignment: CDR1 MNHNS and CDR2 SASEGT. V was pared by 1 base and J by 0 bases, with 10 bases between. There are 16 residues in the CDR3.

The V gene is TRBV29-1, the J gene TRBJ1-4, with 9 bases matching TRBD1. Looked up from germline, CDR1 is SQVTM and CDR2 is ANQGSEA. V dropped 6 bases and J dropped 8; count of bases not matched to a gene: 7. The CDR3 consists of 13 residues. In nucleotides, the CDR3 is TGCAGCGTGTCCGGGACAGGGTACGAAAAACTGTTTTTT. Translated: CSVSGTGYEKLFF.

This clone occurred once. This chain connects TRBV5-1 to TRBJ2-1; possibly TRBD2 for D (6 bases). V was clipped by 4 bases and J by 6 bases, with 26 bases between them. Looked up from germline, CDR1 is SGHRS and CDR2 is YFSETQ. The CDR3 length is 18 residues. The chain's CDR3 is CASSPGINSGQWANEQFF. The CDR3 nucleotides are TGCGCCAGCAGCCCCGGGATAAATAGCGGCCAATGGGCCAATGAGCAGTTCTTC.

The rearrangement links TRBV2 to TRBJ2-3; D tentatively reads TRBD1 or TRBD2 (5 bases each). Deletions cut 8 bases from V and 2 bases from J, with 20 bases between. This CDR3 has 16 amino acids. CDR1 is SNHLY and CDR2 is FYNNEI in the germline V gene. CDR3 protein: CASSERSRGSTDTQYF. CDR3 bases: TGTGCCAGCTCCGAACGGTCGAGGGGATCCACAGATACGCAGTATTTT.

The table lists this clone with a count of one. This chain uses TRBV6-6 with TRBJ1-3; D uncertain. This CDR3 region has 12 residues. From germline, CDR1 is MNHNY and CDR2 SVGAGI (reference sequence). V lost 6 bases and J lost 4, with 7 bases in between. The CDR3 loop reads CASSQRGNTIYF. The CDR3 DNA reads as TGTGCCAGCAGCCAAAGGGGAAACACCATATATTTT.

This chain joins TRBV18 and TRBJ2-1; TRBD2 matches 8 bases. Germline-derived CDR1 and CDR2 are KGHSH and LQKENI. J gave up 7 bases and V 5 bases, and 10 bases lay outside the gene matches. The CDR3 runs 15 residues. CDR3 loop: CASSAGSGRRNEQFF. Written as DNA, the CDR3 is TGTGCCAGCTCAGCCGGGAGCGGGAGAAGGAATGAGCAGTTCTTC.